This TCR beta chain appears in the sequencing data of a study of response to subunit inactivated influenza vaccine. The CDR3 length is 15 residues. Germline V gene data show CDR1 as SGHNT and CDR2 as YENEEA. V shed 5 bases and J shed 1 base, with 11 bases lying between them. TCRdb recomputed calls from the RT-PCR reads with MiXCR, one row per CDR3 protein. The data hold around 470,000 distinct CDR3 sequences, with roughly 7.6% observed a single time. Comments on this clonotype: Its antigen remains unidentified.

Study conclusions and caveats: Authors proposed each seasonal influenza vaccination draws in few new T cells.

This receptor was obtained from a man aged 45 to 70 who received an inactivated influenza vaccine. The sequencing here drew on PBMCs from blood, taken less than 30 months after vaccination. The genes are TRBV11-3 and TRBJ2-2, with D perhaps matching TRBD1 (6 bases). DNA of the CDR3: TGTGCCAGCAGCCCGTCGGGACAGAACACCGGGGAGCTGTTTTTT. As protein: CASSPSGQNTGELFF.